Listed below are T cell receptor beta chains from one sample, sequenced in a study of shared clonotypes between healthy human individuals. The protocol was immunoSEQ multiplex PCR, while the TCRdb copy is restricted to in-frame clones and leaves out a portion. The sample consists of 2 million to 2.5 million clones, approximately 95% of them appearing once. Sequencing was carried out using naive CD4+ T cells from PBMCs. These receptors came from a man aged 18 to 30 in good health. Some clones in this sample may be carry-over from other donors' samples. Both conserved end residues are part of each CDR3. The D gene is left open where the match is weak. The size of a clone is reported for some rows only, either as once, few or many, or as a class for expanded clones.

cdr3_length,v_call,d_call,j_call,clone_size,cdr3_aa,cdr3_nt
11,TRBV25-1,NA,TRBJ2-5,NA,CASIGLANQYF,TGTGCCAGCATCGGTCTAGCGAACCAGTACTTC
16,TRBV4-1,TRBD1,TRBJ1-5,NA,CASSQDSTGGNQPQHF,TGCGCCAGCAGCCAAGATTCCACAGGGGGAAATCAGCCCCAGCATTTT
17,TRBV19,TRBD1,TRBJ1-5,NA,CASRTRDRGGRGQPQHF,TGTGCCAGTAGGACCCGGGACAGGGGTGGTCGCGGGCAGCCCCAGCATTTT
14,TRBV18,NA,TRBJ2-7,NA,CASSPGTSYYEQYF,TGTGCCAGCTCACCCGGAACTAGTTACTACGAGCAGTACTTC
14,TRBV15,TRBD1,TRBJ2-5,NA,CATSRQGQGKTQYF,TGTGCCACCAGCAGACAGGGACAGGGCAAGACCCAGTACTTC
18,TRBV5-1,TRBD2,TRBJ2-2,NA,CASSFSLRTSGEVGELFF,TGCGCCAGCAGCTTTAGCCTTCGGACTAGCGGGGAAGTCGGGGAGCTGTTTTTT
18,TRBV30,TRBD1,TRBJ1-1,NA,CAWSVKPYDRGGVTEAFF,TGTGCCTGGAGTGTAAAGCCCTATGACAGGGGTGGAGTGACTGAAGCTTTCTTT
15,TRBV10-3,NA,TRBJ2-2,once,CAIIGDPRNTGELFF,TGTGCCATCATTGGGGATCCGAGGAACACCGGGGAGCTGTTTTTT
15,TRBV9,NA,TRBJ1-2,NA,CASSVAPGSSYGYTF,TGTGCCAGCAGCGTAGCCCCGGGATCGAGCTATGGCTACACCTTC
18,TRBV5-8,TRBD2,TRBJ2-3,NA,CASSYGLAGGTSTDTQYF,TGTGCCAGCAGTTACGGACTAGCGGGAGGCACTAGCACAGATACGCAGTATTTT
13,TRBV7-3,NA,TRBJ1-5,NA,CASSPHANQPQHF,TGTGCCAGCAGCCCACACGCCAATCAGCCCCAGCATTTT
11,TRBV20-1,NA,TRBJ2-5,NA,CSARVGETQYF,TGCAGTGCTAGGGTGGGGGAGACCCAGTACTTC
12,TRBV6-5,NA,TRBJ1-5,once,CASRRTGGPQHF,TGTGCCAGCAGACGGACGGGCGGGCCCCAGCATTTT
17,TRBV28,NA,TRBJ1-5,NA,CASSRIGGASKNQPQHF,TGTGCCAGCAGTAGGATTGGGGGCGCTTCGAAGAATCAGCCCCAGCATTTT
16,TRBV7-6,NA,TRBJ2-7,NA,CASSEGWRGLSYEQYF,TGTGCCAGCAGCGAGGGCTGGCGGGGTCTAAGCTACGAGCAGTACTTC
12,TRBV7-9,NA,TRBJ2-1,NA,CASSLSDKEQFF,TGTGCCAGCAGCCTTAGTGACAAGGAGCAGTTCTTC
15,TRBV7-2,NA,TRBJ1-3,NA,CASSLRAASGNTIYF,TGTGCCAGCAGCTTACGGGCGGCCTCTGGAAACACCATATATTTT
16,TRBV7-3,TRBD1,TRBJ2-3,NA,CASTKTGDLGTDTQYF,TGTGCCAGCACCAAGACAGGGGACCTCGGCACAGATACGCAGTATTTT
15,TRBV5-3,TRBD2,TRBJ2-1,NA,CARSQGLARYNEQFF,TGTGCCAGAAGCCAGGGACTAGCGCGATACAATGAGCAGTTCTTC
15,TRBV4-3,NA,TRBJ2-7,NA,CASSQSQAGYYEQYF,TGCGCCAGCAGCCAATCCCAGGCGGGGTACTACGAGCAGTACTTC
17,TRBV4-2,NA,TRBJ2-1,NA,CASSQATRVALNNEQFF,TGTGCCAGCAGCCAAGCCACCCGGGTAGCCCTCAACAATGAGCAGTTCTTC
13,TRBV5-1,NA,TRBJ1-5,NA,CASSLSGDQPQHF,TGCGCCAGCAGCTTGTCAGGAGATCAGCCCCAGCATTTT
12,TRBV5-1,NA,TRBJ2-7,NA,CASSLDGPLLYF,TGCGCCAGCAGCTTGGATGGGCCGCTGCTGTACTTC
15,TRBV7-9,NA,TRBJ1-1,NA,CASIFGGARNTEAFF,TGTGCCAGCATCTTTGGGGGCGCGCGGAACACTGAAGCTTTCTTT
14,TRBV27,NA,TRBJ2-6,NA,CASSLVSGANVLTF,TGTGCCAGCAGTTTAGTCTCTGGGGCCAACGTCCTGACTTTC
14,TRBV5-4,NA,TRBJ2-3,NA,CASSSDGGTDTQYF,TGTGCCAGCAGCTCGGATGGGGGGACAGATACGCAGTATTTT
14,TRBV5-1,NA,TRBJ2-5,NA,CASSLALGQETQYF,TGCGCCAGCAGCCTTGCCCTGGGGCAAGAGACCCAGTACTTC
12,TRBV6-1,NA,TRBJ1-2,NA,CAVGQRDYGYTF,TGTGCGGTCGGACAGAGGGACTATGGCTACACCTTC
17,TRBV7-2,TRBD1,TRBJ2-7,NA,CASSLERSDRGFHEQYF,TGTGCCAGCAGCTTAGAACGGTCGGACAGGGGTTTCCACGAGCAGTACTTC
13,TRBV27,NA,TRBJ2-3,NA,CATSFPKADTQYF,TGTGCCACCTCGTTCCCCAAGGCAGATACGCAGTATTTT
16,TRBV12-2,NA,TRBJ2-1,once,CASRLVPDRGCNEQFF,TGTGCAAGTCGCTTAGTCCCGGACAGGGGCTGCAATGAGCAGTTCTTC
13,TRBV5-6,NA,TRBJ2-7,NA,CASSLGGARFQYF,TGTGCCAGCAGCCTGGGGGGGGCGAGATTTCAGTACTTC
14,TRBV6-5,TRBD2,TRBJ2-1,NA,CATTTSGGANEQFF,TGTGCCACCACGACTAGCGGAGGGGCCAATGAGCAGTTCTTC
15,TRBV2,TRBD2,TRBJ2-7,NA,CASSPRLAGMGEQYF,TGTGCCAGCAGTCCCAGACTAGCGGGTATGGGCGAGCAGTACTTC
16,TRBV5-4,TRBD2,TRBJ2-1,NA,CASRKGLAGVGNEQFF,TGTGCCAGCAGGAAAGGACTAGCGGGAGTTGGGAATGAGCAGTTCTTC
16,TRBV28,TRBD1,TRBJ2-3,NA,CASSLWGQGRSDTQYF,TGTGCCAGCAGTTTATGGGGACAGGGGAGGTCAGATACGCAGTATTTT
17,TRBV5-1,NA,TRBJ2-7,NA,CASSFGPRTGGSSEQYF,TGCGCCAGCAGCTTCGGTCCCCGTACGGGGGGCTCGAGCGAGCAGTACTTC
14,TRBV9,TRBD1,TRBJ1-1,NA,CASSLGTVNTEAFF,TGTGCCAGCAGCCTTGGGACAGTGAACACTGAAGCTTTCTTT
16,TRBV6-6,NA,TRBJ2-7,NA,CASSLFVDSSSYEQYF,TGTGCCAGCAGTTTGTTTGTGGACTCCAGCTCCTACGAGCAGTACTTC
15,TRBV27,TRBD2,TRBJ2-1,NA,CASSLATSGYNEQFF,TGTGCCAGCAGTTTAGCGACTAGCGGCTACAATGAGCAGTTCTTC
12,TRBV25-1,TRBD1,TRBJ2-1,once,CASSRTGNEQFF,TGTGCCAGCAGCCGGACAGGGAATGAGCAGTTCTTC
15,TRBV28,TRBD1,TRBJ1-1,few,CASSIPTGGLLEAFF,TGTGCCAGCAGTATCCCGACAGGGGGCTTGTTGGAAGCTTTCTTT
15,TRBV30,NA,TRBJ2-2,few,CAWSPAYRNTGELFF,TGTGCCTGGAGCCCAGCCTATCGGAACACCGGGGAGCTGTTTTTT
17,TRBV27,TRBD2,TRBJ2-3,NA,CASSFSGRAMYTDTQYF,TGTGCCAGCAGTTTTAGCGGGAGGGCCATGTACACAGATACGCAGTATTTT
14,TRBV4-2,NA,TRBJ1-5,NA,CASSQIRGYQPQHF,TGTGCCAGCAGCCAAATTCGGGGGTATCAGCCCCAGCATTTT
16,TRBV9,TRBD1,TRBJ1-4,NA,CASSVAGGQGYEKLFF,TGTGCCAGCAGCGTAGCAGGAGGACAGGGGTATGAAAAACTGTTTTTT
15,TRBV11-3,NA,TRBJ2-1,NA,CASSLSSVAYNEQFF,TGTGCCAGCAGCTTATCAAGTGTAGCCTACAATGAGCAGTTCTTC
15,TRBV10-3,TRBD2,TRBJ2-7,NA,CAISDPGLASGEQYF,TGTGCCATCAGTGACCCGGGACTAGCAAGTGGTGAGCAGTACTTC
18,TRBV7-9,TRBD2,TRBJ2-2,NA,CASSTEASGRPNTGELFF,TGTGCCAGCAGCACAGAGGCTAGCGGGAGGCCTAACACCGGGGAGCTGTTTTTT
10,TRBV6-6,NA,TRBJ2-7,NA,CASSSFEQYF,TGTGCCAGCAGTTCCTTCGAGCAGTACTTC
16,TRBV28,TRBD1,TRBJ2-5,NA,CASSIWGTGGGETQYF,TGTGCCAGCAGTATCTGGGGGACAGGTGGGGGAGAGACCCAGTACTTC
13,TRBV6-4,NA,TRBJ1-1,NA,CASRVGADTEAFF,TGTGCCAGCAGAGTGGGGGCGGACACTGAAGCTTTCTTT
14,TRBV19,TRBD1,TRBJ1-1,NA,CASSIPFNRGEAFF,TGTGCCAGTAGTATACCTTTTAACAGGGGCGAAGCTTTCTTT
15,TRBV9,NA,TRBJ2-1,NA,CASSVAPDSRSEQFF,TGTGCCAGCAGCGTAGCCCCCGACTCTAGGAGCGAGCAGTTCTTC
15,TRBV28,TRBD1,TRBJ1-4,once,CASNNRGRPNEKLFF,TGTGCCAGCAACAACAGGGGGAGACCTAATGAAAAACTGTTTTTT
14,TRBV6-5,TRBD1,TRBJ1-4,NA,CASRLTGGSEKLFF,TGTGCCAGCAGACTGACAGGGGGCAGTGAAAAACTGTTTTTT
16,TRBV4-2,NA,TRBJ2-3,NA,CASSQLLARGADTQYF,TGTGCCAGCAGCCAACTACTAGCCCGAGGGGCAGATACGCAGTATTTT
14,TRBV30,NA,TRBJ1-2,NA,CAWKGLETDYGYTF,TGTGCCTGGAAAGGCCTGGAGACGGACTATGGCTACACCTTC
13,TRBV10-3,NA,TRBJ1-1,NA,CAITGQHNTEAFF,TGTGCCATCACGGGACAACATAACACTGAAGCTTTCTTT